What follows describes a single TCR beta chain. Its antigen is undetermined. This entry belongs to a study of lymphopenia after photon versus proton radiotherapy. Study-wide results and limits: After lymphocyte nadir, photon-treated repertoires showed oligoclonal expansion, especially CD8+ Temra. In patients who died, overall survival fell as post-nadir TCR diversity dropped more. Only patients who died were analyzed for survival; proton advantage is unproven.

There are 14 residues in the CDR3. Trimming took 6 bases from V and 5 from J; bases not matched to a gene: 7. Per the germline V gene, CDR1 is ENHRY and CDR2 is SYGVKD. Generated by immunoSEQ multiplex PCR, the TCRdb table keeps only in-frame clones and is missing some. The top ten clones hold 2.5% to 3.5% of a sample with some 20,000 clones, roughly 86% of them seen once. The rearrangement links TRBV10-3 to TRBJ1-1; 9 positions match TRBD1. The TCR originated in a woman aged 50 to 60 with pancreatic cancer. The sample was peripheral blood, taken from a patient treated with photon-based radiotherapy. CDR3 region: CAIRGGQGRTEAFF. The CDR3 bases are TGTGCCATCAGGGGCGGACAGGGGAGGACTGAAGCTTTCTTT.